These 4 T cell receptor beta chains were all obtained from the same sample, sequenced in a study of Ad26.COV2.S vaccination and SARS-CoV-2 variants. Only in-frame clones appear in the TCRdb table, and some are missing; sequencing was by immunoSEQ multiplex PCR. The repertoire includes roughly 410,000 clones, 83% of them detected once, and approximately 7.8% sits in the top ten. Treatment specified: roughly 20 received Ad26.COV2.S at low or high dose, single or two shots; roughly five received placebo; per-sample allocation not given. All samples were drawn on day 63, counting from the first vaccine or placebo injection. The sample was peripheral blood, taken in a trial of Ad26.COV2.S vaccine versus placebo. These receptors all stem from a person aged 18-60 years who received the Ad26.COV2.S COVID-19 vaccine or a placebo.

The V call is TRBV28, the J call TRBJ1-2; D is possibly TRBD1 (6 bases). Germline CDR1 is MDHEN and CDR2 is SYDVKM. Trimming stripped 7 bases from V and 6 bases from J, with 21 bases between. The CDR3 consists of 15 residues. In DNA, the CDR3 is TGTGCCAGCAACGACCCCCGAGGGACACCTAATGGCTACACCTTC. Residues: CASNDPRGTPNGYTF.

The CDR3 sequence: CAWSVGLAGAYEQYF. The CDR3 DNA sequence: TGTGCCTGGAGTGTAGGTCTAGCGGGAGCCTACGAGCAGTACTTC. The chain joins TRBV30 to TRBJ2-7; 10 bases are a match to TRBD2. With V trimmed by 0 bases and J by 2 bases, 4 bases remained unmatched. From germline, CDR1 is GTSNPN and CDR2 SVGIG (reference sequence). The CDR3 covers 15 residues. The complete variable domain, with remaining parts taken from reference TRBV30 and TRBJ2-7, reads SQTIHQWPATLVQPVGSPLSLECTVEGTSNPNLYWYRQAAGRGLQLLFYSVGIGQISSEVPQNLSASRPQDRQFILSSKKLLLSDSGFYLCAWSVGLAGAYEQYFGPGTRLTVT.

The CDR3, as DNA: TGTGCCAGTAGTTTAGTGACAGGGAAAGAGACCCAGTACTTC. Amino acids: CASSLVTGKETQYF. V gene TRBV19 combines with J gene TRBJ2-5, with 7 bases that match TRBD1. The CDR3 loop spans 14 amino acids. The V and J ends lost 5 bases and 3 bases, in that order; junction bases with no gene match: 6. Germline loops: CDR1 LNHDA, CDR2 SQIVND (reference sequence).

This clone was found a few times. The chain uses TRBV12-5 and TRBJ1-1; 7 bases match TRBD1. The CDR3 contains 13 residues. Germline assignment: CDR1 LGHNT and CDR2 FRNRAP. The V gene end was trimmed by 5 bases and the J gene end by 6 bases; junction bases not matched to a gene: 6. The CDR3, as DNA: TGTGCTAGTGGTACGTACAGGGGAGCTGAAGCTTTCTTT. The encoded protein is CASGTYRGAEAFF.